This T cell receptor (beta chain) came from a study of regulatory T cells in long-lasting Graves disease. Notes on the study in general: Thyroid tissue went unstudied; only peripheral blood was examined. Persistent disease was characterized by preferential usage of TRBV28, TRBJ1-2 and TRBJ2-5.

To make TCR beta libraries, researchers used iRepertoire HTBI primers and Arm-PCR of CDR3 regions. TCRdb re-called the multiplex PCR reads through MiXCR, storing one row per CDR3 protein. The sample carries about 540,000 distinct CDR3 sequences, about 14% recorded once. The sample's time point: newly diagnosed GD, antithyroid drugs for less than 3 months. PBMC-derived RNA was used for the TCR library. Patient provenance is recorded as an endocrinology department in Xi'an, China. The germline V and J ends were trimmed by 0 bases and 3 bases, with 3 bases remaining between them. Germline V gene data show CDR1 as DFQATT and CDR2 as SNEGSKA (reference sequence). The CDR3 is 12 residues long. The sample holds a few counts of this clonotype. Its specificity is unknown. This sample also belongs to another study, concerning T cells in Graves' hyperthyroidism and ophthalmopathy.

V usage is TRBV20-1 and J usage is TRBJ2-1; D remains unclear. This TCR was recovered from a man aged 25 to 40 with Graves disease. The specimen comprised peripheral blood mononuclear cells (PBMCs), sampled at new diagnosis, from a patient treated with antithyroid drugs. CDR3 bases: TGCAGTGCTAGAGATGGCTACAATGAGCAGTTCTTC. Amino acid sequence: CSARDGYNEQFF.